A single sample is the source of the 28 T cell receptor beta chains below, sequenced in a study of technical replicates of blood from four donors. Clones were sequenced by immunoSEQ multiplex PCR, and TCRdb holds only the in-frame ones, with some missing. The sample yields 80,000 or so clones, approximately 98% seen once. Input material: T cells isolated from PBMCs. The receptors were gathered from a human donor in good health.

This clone appeared once. The chain recombines TRBV27 with TRBJ1-5; perhaps TRBD1 as D (5 bases). Germline-derived CDR1 and CDR2 are MNHEY and SMNVEV (reference sequence). This CDR3 is built from 16 residues. Trimming left V 0 bases short and J 2 bases short, with 11 bases between. The CDR3 DNA reads TGTGCCAGCAGTTTATCGTCAGGGTTCGGCAATCAGCCCCAGCATTTT. Encoded protein: CASSLSSGFGNQPQHF.

The chain is built from TRBV7-8 and TRBJ1-1; 9 bases are a match to TRBD1. The V gene's germline CDR1 is SGHVS and CDR2 FQNEAQ. After removal of 3 bases from V and 7 bases from J, the junction contained 12 bases not matched to a gene. The CDR3 length is 16 residues. The CDR3, as DNA: TGTGCCAGCAGCTTCGTTGGACAGGGGCGTTTGCATGAAGCTTTCTTT. Its protein product is CASSFVGQGRLHEAFF.

The V and J genes are TRBV19 and TRBJ2-3, with 10 bases identical to TRBD2. Germline CDR1 reads LNHDA; CDR2 reads SQIVND (reference sequence). V lost 5 bases to trimming and J lost 3 bases; unmatched junction nucleotides: 5. This CDR3 has 15 amino acids. CDR3 nucleotide sequence: TGTGCCAGTAGTCCGGGACTAGCGCTAACAGATACGCAGTATTTT. Protein sequence: CASSPGLALTDTQYF.

This chain links TRBV7-2 with TRBJ2-7, with 7 bases fitting TRBD2. CDR1 and CDR2 from the germline V gene are SGHTA and FQGNSA. Trimming at V came to 3 bases and at J to 3 bases, leaving 5 bases not matched to a gene. The CDR3 consists of 14 residues. The CDR3 region is CASSFSGPGYEQYF. The DNA for the CDR3 is TGTGCCAGCAGCTTTAGCGGGCCGGGCTACGAGCAGTACTTC. Full variable domain (missing parts from reference TRBV7-2 and TRBJ2-7): GAGVSQSPSNKVTEKGKDVELRCDPISGHTALYWYRQSLGQGLEFLIYFQGNSAPDKSGLPSDRFSAERTGGSVSTLTIQRTQQEDSAVYLCASSFSGPGYEQYFGPGTRLTVT.

In its sample, this clone was seen once. The V gene is TRBV9, the J gene TRBJ2-7, with no clear D. CDR3 length: 13 amino acids. Germline CDR1 reads SGDLS; CDR2 reads YYNGEE. The V and J ends lost 4 bases and 4 bases respectively, with 12 bases between them. CDR3 amino acids: CASSPRPPYEQYF. CDR3 DNA: TGTGCCAGCAGCCCCCGTCCCCCTTACGAGCAGTACTTC. The full variable domain, with the rest looked up from reference TRBV9 and TRBJ2-7, is DSGVTQTPKHLITATGQRVTLRCSPRSGDLSVYWYQQSLDQGLQFLIQYYNGEERAKGNILERFSAQQFPDLHSELNLSSLELGDSALYFCASSPRPPYEQYFGPGTRLTVT.

The chain combines TRBV9 with TRBJ2-2; 7 bases line up with TRBD1. CDR1 and CDR2 (germline): SGDLS, YYNGEE. This CDR3 spans 18 amino acids. J lost 4 bases, V lost 5 bases, and 17 bases had no gene match. The CDR3 nucleotides read TGTGCCAGCAGTCCCCCCTTAGGGACAGATCTAGTCACCGGGGAGCTGTTTTTT. Translation: CASSPPLGTDLVTGELFF. Using reference TRBV9 and TRBJ2-2 for the parts outside the CDR3, the full variable domain is DSGVTQTPKHLITATGQRVTLRCSPRSGDLSVYWYQQSLDQGLQFLIQYYNGEERAKGNILERFSAQQFPDLHSELNLSSLELGDSALYFCASSPPLGTDLVTGELFFGEGSRLTVL.

The chain carries TRBV4-3 and TRBJ2-3; the D gene is possibly TRBD1 (5 bases). V was trimmed by 3 bases and J by 0 bases, leaving 13 bases between them. Germline V gene sequence: CDR1 LGHNA, CDR2 YSLEER. The CDR3 totals 16 residues. The CDR3 loop is CASSHSLGASTDTQYF. The CDR3 DNA reads TGCGCCAGCAGCCATAGCTTAGGGGCTAGCACAGATACGCAGTATTTT.

The genes are TRBV18 and TRBJ1-5; D possibly corresponds to TRBD1 (6 bases). CDR3 length: 14 amino acids. The germline V gene has CDR1 KGHSH and CDR2 LQKENI. V lost 2 bases to trimming and J lost 9 bases, with 14 bases between them. This CDR3 is CASSPLFRGGPQHF. In DNA, the CDR3 is TGTGCCAGCTCACCATTATTCAGGGGCGGGCCCCAGCATTTT.

This sequence joins TRBV30 and TRBJ1-4; 8 bases line up with TRBD1. CDR3 length: 14 amino acids. Germline CDR1 GTSNPN, CDR2 SVGIG (reference sequence). The V segment lost 0 bases and the J segment 7 bases; nucleotides outside the gene matches: 4. CDR3 loop: CAWSVTTGVEKLFF. The CDR3 DNA reads TGTGCCTGGAGTGTTACGACAGGGGTTGAAAAACTGTTTTTT.

This sequence joins TRBV10-3 and TRBJ2-1; 10 nucleotides align to TRBD2. The V gene's germline CDR1 is ENHRY and CDR2 SYGVKD. The ends lost 0 bases at V and 6 bases at J; junction bases unmatched: 2. The CDR3 is 15 residues long. The CDR3 reads CAISESKREGNEQFF. The CDR3 region has the DNA TGTGCCATCAGTGAGTCCAAGCGGGAGGGCAATGAGCAGTTCTTC.

J is TRBJ2-7 and V is TRBV29-1; D call uncertain. The germline V and J ends were trimmed by 7 bases and 3 bases, with 13 bases remaining between them. From germline, CDR1 is SQVTM and CDR2 ANQGSEA. The CDR3 is 12 amino acids. The CDR3 region is CSDDKESYEQYF. The CDR3 DNA sequence: TGCAGCGACGACAAGGAAAGCTACGAGCAGTACTTC.

This rearrangement joins TRBV28 to TRBJ1-1, with D possibly TRBD1 on 5 matching bases. Trimming cost V 3 bases and J 0 bases, with 20 bases left between them. Germline CDR1 reads MDHEN; CDR2 reads SYDVKM. The CDR3 contains 18 residues. CDR3 nucleotide sequence: TGTGCCAGCAGTTTGCCGGGGCAGGGAGGAGGGTTGAACACTGAAGCTTTCTTT. It yields the protein CASSLPGQGGGLNTEAFF.

This chain joins TRBV9 and TRBJ2-3; TRBD2 matches at 9 bases. CDR1 is SGDLS and CDR2 is YYNGEE in the germline V gene. The V segment lost 3 bases and the J segment 0 bases; nucleotides outside the gene matches: 5. The CDR3 totals 16 residues. The CDR3: CASSARGLASTDTQYF. In DNA form, the CDR3 reads TGTGCCAGCAGCGCCCGAGGACTAGCGAGCACAGATACGCAGTATTTT.

The gene calls are TRBV11-2 and TRBJ2-1, with TRBD2 matching over 7 bases. The CDR3 runs 18 residues. Germline V lookup: CDR1 SGHAT, CDR2 FQNNGV. V shed 4 bases and J 1 base; nucleotides not matched to a gene: 13. In DNA, the CDR3 is TGTGCCAGCAGCTCCACGGCGAGCGGGGCATATTCCTACAATGAGCAGTTCTTC. It specifies CASSSTASGAYSYNEQFF.

As to this clone: The junction differs from germline at one of its ends, possibly a read error. The V gene is TRBV27, the J gene TRBJ2-1; tentative D call: TRBD2 (6 bases). Germline CDR1 is MNHEY and CDR2 is SMNVEV (reference sequence). The CDR3 is made up of 14 amino acids. CDR3 in amino acids: CASSLAGRDKEQFF. The CDR3 region has the DNA TGTGCCAGCAGTTTGGCGGGACGAGACAAAGAGCAGTTCTTC.

This chain uses TRBV6-1 with TRBJ2-3; TRBD1 might be the D (5 bases). Germline V gives CDR1 MNHNS, CDR2 SASEGT. This CDR3 contains 14 residues. Trimming left V 8 bases short and J 2 bases short, with 14 bases between. This chain's CDR3 is CASSLGVYTDTQYF. As DNA, the CDR3 is TGTGCCAGCTCTTTAGGGGTCTACACAGATACGCAGTATTTT.

The rearrangement uses TRBV6-5 and TRBJ2-5, with TRBD1 as a possible D gene (5 bases). With 6 bases removed from V and 1 base from J, the gap between germline ends came to 15 bases. From germline, CDR1 is MNHEY and CDR2 SVGAGI. The CDR3 runs 15 residues. CDR3 region: CASSRQGHSQETQYF. DNA of the CDR3: TGTGCCAGCAGCCGACAAGGACATAGCCAAGAGACCCAGTACTTC.

The V call is TRBV29-1, the J call TRBJ2-7, with 8 bases that match TRBD2. This CDR3 region has 13 residues. Trimming removed 5 bases from V and 5 bases from J; junction bases left unmatched: 8. CDR1 and CDR2 from the germline V gene are SQVTM and ANQGSEA. CDR3 loop: CSVPGLGYDEQYF. The CDR3 nucleotides read TGCAGCGTTCCGGGACTAGGTTATGACGAGCAGTACTTC.

The CDR3 reads CASSESGGGFTDTQYF. CDR3 bases: TGTGCCAGCAGCGAAAGCGGTGGCGGTTTCACAGATACGCAGTATTTT. The chain combines TRBV7-9 with TRBJ2-3; TRBD2 is a possible D gene (5 bases). Trimming left V 5 bases short and J 2 bases short, with 17 bases between. The CDR3 covers 16 residues. Germline V gene data show CDR1 as SEHNR and CDR2 as FQNEAQ (reference sequence).

V and J are TRBV5-4 and TRBJ1-2; D not resolved. From germline, CDR1 is SGHNT and CDR2 YYREEE (reference sequence). V lost 5 bases and J 1 base, leaving 9 bases between the germline ends. The CDR3 consists of 13 residues. CDR3 bases: TGTGCCAGCAGTAAAGGAGATAACTATGGCTACACCTTC. It encodes CASSKGDNYGYTF.

The chain uses TRBV11-3 and TRBJ2-2, with TRBD2 identical over 7 bases. The ends lost 5 bases at V and 7 bases at J; junction bases unmatched: 10. Germline-derived CDR1 and CDR2 are SGHNT and YENEEA. The CDR3 runs 15 residues. DNA for the CDR3: TGTGCCAGCAGCCGGATCGGGGGGACTGGCGGGGAGCTGTTTTTT. It is translated as CASSRIGGTGGELFF.

The V and J genes are TRBV19 and TRBJ1-1; D uncertain. Deletions cut 7 bases from V and 5 bases from J, with 11 bases between. Germline V gene data show CDR1 as LNHDA and CDR2 as SQIVND (reference sequence). This CDR3 region has 12 residues. The CDR3 loop reads CASKNEGTEAFF. The DNA for the CDR3 is TGTGCCAGTAAGAACGAGGGAACTGAAGCTTTCTTT.

The chain uses TRBV7-9 and TRBJ1-1, with TRBD1 identical over 7 bases. The V gene's germline CDR1 is SEHNR and CDR2 FQNEAQ (reference sequence). V was clipped by 5 bases and J by 3 bases; unmatched bases: 9. This CDR3 contains 15 residues. In DNA, the CDR3 is TGTGCCAGCAGCAAATCTACGGGACAGTACACTGAAGCTTTCTTT. It yields the protein CASSKSTGQYTEAFF.

The rearrangement uses TRBV4-1 and TRBJ1-2; D call uncertain. The CDR3 is 17 amino acids. V lost 2 bases and J lost 8, with 24 bases in between. The germline gives CDR1 MGHRA, CDR2 YSYEKL. The CDR3 DNA reads as TGCGCCAGCAGCCAAACTAGGCGCGGGCCAGGAACGAGGGGCTACACCTTC. Translating gives CASSQTRRGPGTRGYTF.

The chain joins TRBV6-5 to TRBJ2-7, with 7 bases matching TRBD2. J gave up 3 bases and V 2 bases, and 7 bases lay outside the gene matches. Germline CDR1 reads MNHEY; CDR2 reads SVGAGI. The length of the CDR3 is 15 residues. CDR3 sequence (DNA): TGTGCCAGCAGTTACGTTTACGGCGGGAGCTACGAGCAGTACTTC. Its protein is CASSYVYGGSYEQYF.

J is TRBJ1-4 and V is TRBV19; D not resolved. V was trimmed by 1 base and J by 0 bases, leaving 6 bases between them. Germline CDR1 is LNHDA and CDR2 is SQIVND (reference sequence). This CDR3 region has 15 residues. The CDR3 nucleotides read TGTGCCAGTAGTATAGTCCGAGCAACTAATGAAAAACTGTTTTTT. Residues: CASSIVRATNEKLFF.

The V and J genes are TRBV6-5 and TRBJ2-1; 7 bases are a match to TRBD1. V lost 5 bases and J lost 3; bases outside the gene matches: 4. CDR3 length: 14 amino acids. Per the germline V gene, CDR1 is MNHEY and CDR2 is SVGAGI. CDR3 loop: CASSTGTDYNEQFF. The DNA for the CDR3 is TGTGCCAGCAGTACCGGGACAGACTACAATGAGCAGTTCTTC.

The chain has TRBV28 and TRBJ1-5, with 7 bases aligning to TRBD1. Germline V gene sequence: CDR1 MDHEN, CDR2 SYDVKM. V lost 6 bases and J lost 4; bases outside the gene matches: 9. The CDR3 runs to 15 residues. CDR3 sequence: CASRYLTGLNQPQHF. Written as DNA, the CDR3 is TGTGCCAGCAGATACCTGACAGGGTTGAATCAGCCCCAGCATTTT.